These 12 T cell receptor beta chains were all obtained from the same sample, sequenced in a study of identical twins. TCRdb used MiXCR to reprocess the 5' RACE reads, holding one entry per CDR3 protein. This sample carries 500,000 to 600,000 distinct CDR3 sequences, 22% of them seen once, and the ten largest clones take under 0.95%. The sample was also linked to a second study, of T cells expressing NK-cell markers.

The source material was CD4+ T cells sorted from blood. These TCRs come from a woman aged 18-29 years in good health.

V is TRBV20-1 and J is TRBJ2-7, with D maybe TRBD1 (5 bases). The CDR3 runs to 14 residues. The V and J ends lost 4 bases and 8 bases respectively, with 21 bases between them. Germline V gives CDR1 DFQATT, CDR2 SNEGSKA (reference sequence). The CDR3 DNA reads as TGCAGTGCTATGGGCTTACAGGCTCATTCTCAGCAGTACTTC. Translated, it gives CSAMGLQAHSQQYF.

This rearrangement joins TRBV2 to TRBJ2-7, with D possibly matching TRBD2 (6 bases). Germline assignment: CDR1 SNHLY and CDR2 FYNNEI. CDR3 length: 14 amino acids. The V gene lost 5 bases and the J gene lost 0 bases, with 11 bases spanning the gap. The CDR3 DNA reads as TGTGCCAGCAGTAGTGACGGGGGCTCCTACGAGCAGTACTTC. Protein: CASSSDGGSYEQYF.

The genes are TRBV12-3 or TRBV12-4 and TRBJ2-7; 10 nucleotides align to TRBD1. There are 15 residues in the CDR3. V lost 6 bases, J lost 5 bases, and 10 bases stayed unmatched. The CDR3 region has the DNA TGTGCCAGCAGCCAAATCCGGGACAGGGGTCACGAGCAGTACTTC. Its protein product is CASSQIRDRGHEQYF.

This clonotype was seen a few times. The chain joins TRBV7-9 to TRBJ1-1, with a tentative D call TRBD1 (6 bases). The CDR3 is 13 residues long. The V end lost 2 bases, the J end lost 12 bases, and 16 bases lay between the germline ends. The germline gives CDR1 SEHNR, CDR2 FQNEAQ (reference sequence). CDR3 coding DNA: TGTGCCAGCAGCTTACCTGGACAGCTTGGATCTTTCTTT. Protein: CASSLPGQLGSFF.

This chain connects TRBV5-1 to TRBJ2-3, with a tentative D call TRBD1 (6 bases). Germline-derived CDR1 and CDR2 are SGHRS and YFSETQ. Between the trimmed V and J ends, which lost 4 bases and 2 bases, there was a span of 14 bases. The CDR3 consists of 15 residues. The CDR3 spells CASSLRTAPTDTQYF. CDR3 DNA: TGCGCCAGCAGCCTCAGGACAGCCCCCACAGATACGCAGTATTTT.

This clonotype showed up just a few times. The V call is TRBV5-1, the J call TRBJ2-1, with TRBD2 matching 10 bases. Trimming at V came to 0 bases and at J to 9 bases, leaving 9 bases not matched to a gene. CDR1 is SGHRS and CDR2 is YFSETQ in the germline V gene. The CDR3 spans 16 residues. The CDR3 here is CASSLGPLAGALEQFF. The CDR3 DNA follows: TGCGCCAGCAGCTTGGGCCCGCTAGCGGGAGCGCTTGAGCAGTTCTTC.

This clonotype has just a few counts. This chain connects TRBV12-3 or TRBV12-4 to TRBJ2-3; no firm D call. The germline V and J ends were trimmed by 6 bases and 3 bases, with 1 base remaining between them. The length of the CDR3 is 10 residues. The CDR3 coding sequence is TGTGCCAGCAGGACAGATACGCAGTATTTT. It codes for CASRTDTQYF.

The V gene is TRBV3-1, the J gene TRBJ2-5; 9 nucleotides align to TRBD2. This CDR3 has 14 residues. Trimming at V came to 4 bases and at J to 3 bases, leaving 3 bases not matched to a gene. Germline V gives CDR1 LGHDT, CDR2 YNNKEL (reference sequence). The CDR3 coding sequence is TGTGCCAGCAGCCCGCGGGGGGGTGAAGAGACCCAGTACTTC. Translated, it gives CASSPRGGEETQYF.

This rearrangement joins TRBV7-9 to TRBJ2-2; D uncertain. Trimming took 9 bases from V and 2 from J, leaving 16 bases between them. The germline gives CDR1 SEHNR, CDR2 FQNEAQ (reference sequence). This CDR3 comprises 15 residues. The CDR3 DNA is TGTGCCAGTACCCTGGTGGGATCTAACACCGGGGAGCTGTTTTTT. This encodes CASTLVGSNTGELFF.

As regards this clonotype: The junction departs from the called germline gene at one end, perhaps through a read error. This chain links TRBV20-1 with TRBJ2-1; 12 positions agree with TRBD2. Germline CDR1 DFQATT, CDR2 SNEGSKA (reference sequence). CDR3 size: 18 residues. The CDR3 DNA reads TGCAGTGCTAGATCCACGAGGACTAGCGGGATGTCCTCCAATGAGCAGTTCTTC. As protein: CSARSTRTSGMSSNEQFF.

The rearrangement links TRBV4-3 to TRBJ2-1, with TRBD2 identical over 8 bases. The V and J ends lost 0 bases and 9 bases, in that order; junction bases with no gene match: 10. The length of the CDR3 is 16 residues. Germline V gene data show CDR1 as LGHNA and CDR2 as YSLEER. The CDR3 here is CASSQEAQREQGEQFF. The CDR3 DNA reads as TGCGCCAGCAGCCAAGAGGCCCAGCGGGAGCAAGGTGAGCAGTTCTTC.

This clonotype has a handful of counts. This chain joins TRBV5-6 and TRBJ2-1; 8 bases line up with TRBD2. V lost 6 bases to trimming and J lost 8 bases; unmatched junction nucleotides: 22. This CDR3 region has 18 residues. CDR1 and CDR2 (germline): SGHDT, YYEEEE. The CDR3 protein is CASISRRLAGSSGDEQFF. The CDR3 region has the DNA TGTGCCAGCATTTCTAGAAGGCTAGCGGGTTCCAGCGGGGATGAGCAGTTCTTC.